This record concerns one T cell receptor (beta chain) sequence. With V trimmed by 2 bases and J by 5 bases, 7 bases remained unmatched. Looked up from germline, CDR1 is MNHEY and CDR2 is SVGAGI. The CDR3 extends over 16 amino acids. The data stem from a study of immune characterization of retroperitoneal liposarcoma. TCRdb used MiXCR to reprocess the PCR reads, holding one entry per CDR3 protein. This sample has 15,000 or so distinct CDR3 sequences, with approximately 48% found just once. The chain has TRBV6-5 and TRBJ1-2, with 11 nucleotides matching TRBD1. The sample consisted of tumor tissue. The TCR originated in a female donor with retroperitoneal liposarcoma. CDR3 sequence (DNA): TGTGCCAGCAGTTACACTAGGACAGGGGGCGGATATGGCTACACCTTC. This encodes CASSYTRTGGGYGYTF.